Here is one T cell receptor beta chain with its context. No antigen is known for it. An end of the junction does not agree with germline; a read error may underlie this. These data are taken from a study of cytomegalovirus exposure and HLA in healthy donors. About the research overall: Caucasian-associated ancestry cluster membership applied to about 80% of over 350 genotyped donors.

In the PCR, 60 Vbeta and 13 Jbeta primers were used. Data came from immunoSEQ multiplex PCR; TCRdb stores just in-frame clones and leaves some out. The table lists some 270,000 clones, roughly 80% of them singletons, with approximately 0.3% in the top ten. Germline V gene data show CDR1 as SNHLY and CDR2 as FYNNEI. The CDR3 is 15 residues long. Findings of the study overall: Presence/absence results assume similar sequencing depth per donor, which may not hold. Earlier results showed most TCR beta V segments being productive about 87% or about 30% of the time. It was reportedly the case that the classifier diagnosed cytomegalovirus status with high specificity and sensitivity.

Material for sequencing was PBMCs. This chain uses TRBV2 with TRBJ2-7; the match to TRBD2 covers 7 bases. The sequence was obtained from a girl aged 2 to 9 in good health and CMV-seronegative. This chain's CDR3 is CASSSSGVPLREQCF. In nucleotides, the CDR3 is TGTGCCAGCAGTTCGAGCGGGGTGCCCCTACGGGAGCAGTGCTTC.